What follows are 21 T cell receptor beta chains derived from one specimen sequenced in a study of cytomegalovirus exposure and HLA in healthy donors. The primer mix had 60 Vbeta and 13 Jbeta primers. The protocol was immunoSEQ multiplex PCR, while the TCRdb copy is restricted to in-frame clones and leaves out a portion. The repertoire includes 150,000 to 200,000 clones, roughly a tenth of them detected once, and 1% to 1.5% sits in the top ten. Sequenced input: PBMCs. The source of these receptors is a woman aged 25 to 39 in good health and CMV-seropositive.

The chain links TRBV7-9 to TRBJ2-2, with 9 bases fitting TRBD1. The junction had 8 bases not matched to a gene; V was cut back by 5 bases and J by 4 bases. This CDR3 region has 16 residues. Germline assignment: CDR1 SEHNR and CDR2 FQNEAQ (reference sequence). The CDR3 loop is CASSVYRGRATGELFF. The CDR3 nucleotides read TGTGCCAGCAGCGTCTACAGGGGGCGCGCCACCGGGGAGCTGTTTTTT. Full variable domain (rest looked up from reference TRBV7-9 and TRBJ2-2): DTGVSQNPRHKITKRGQNVTFRCDPISEHNRLYWYRQTLGQGPEFLTYFQNEAQLEKSRLLSDRFSAERPKGSFSTLEIQRTEQGDSAMYLCASSVYRGRATGELFFGEGSRLTVL.

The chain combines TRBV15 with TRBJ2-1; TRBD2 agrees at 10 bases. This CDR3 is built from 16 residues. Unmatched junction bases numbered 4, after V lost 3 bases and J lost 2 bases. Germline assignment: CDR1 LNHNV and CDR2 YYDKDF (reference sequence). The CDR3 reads CATSSLAGDTYNEQFF. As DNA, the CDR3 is TGTGCCACCAGCAGCCTAGCGGGAGATACCTACAATGAGCAGTTCTTC.

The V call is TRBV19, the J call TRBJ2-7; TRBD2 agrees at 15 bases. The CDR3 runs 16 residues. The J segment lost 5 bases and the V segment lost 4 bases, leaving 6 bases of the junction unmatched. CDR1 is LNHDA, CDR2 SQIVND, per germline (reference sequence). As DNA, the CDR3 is TGTGCCAGTAGTACCCGGACTAGCGGGAGGGCCCACGAGCAGTACTTC. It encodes CASSTRTSGRAHEQYF.

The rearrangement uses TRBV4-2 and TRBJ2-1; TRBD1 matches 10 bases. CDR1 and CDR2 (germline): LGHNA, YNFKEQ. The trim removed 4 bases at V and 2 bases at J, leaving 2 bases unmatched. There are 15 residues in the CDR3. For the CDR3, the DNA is TGTGCCAGCAGCCCGACAGGGGGCGCCTACAATGAGCAGTTCTTC. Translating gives CASSPTGGAYNEQFF.

The chain's CDR3 is CASSSPNNEQFF. The CDR3 DNA is TGTGCCAGCAGTTCCCCCAACAATGAGCAGTTCTTC. The chain couples TRBV9 to TRBJ2-1, with unresolved D. From germline, CDR1 is SGDLS and CDR2 YYNGEE. V shed 5 bases and J shed 5 bases, with 8 bases lying between them. The CDR3 has 12 amino acids.

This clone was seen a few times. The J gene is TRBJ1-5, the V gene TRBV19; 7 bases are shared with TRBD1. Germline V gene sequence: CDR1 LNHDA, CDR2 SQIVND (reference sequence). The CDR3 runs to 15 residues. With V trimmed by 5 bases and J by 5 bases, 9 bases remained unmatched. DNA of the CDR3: TGTGCCAGTAGTTGGACAGGCGCCGGGGATCAGCCCCAGCATTTT. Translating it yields CASSWTGAGDQPQHF.

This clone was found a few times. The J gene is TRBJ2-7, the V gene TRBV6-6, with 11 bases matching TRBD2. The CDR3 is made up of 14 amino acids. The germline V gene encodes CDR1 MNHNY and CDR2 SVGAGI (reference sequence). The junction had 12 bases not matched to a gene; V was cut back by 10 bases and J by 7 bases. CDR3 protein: CATRELAGVGEQYF. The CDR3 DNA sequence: TGTGCCACCAGGGAACTAGCGGGAGTAGGGGAGCAGTACTTC.

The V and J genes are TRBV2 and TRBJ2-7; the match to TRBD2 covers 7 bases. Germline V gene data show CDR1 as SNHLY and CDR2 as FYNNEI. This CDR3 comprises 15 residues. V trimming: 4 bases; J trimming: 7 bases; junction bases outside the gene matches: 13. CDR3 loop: CASSGKNWGLQEQYF. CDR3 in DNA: TGTGCCAGCAGTGGGAAAAACTGGGGACTACAGGAGCAGTACTTC.

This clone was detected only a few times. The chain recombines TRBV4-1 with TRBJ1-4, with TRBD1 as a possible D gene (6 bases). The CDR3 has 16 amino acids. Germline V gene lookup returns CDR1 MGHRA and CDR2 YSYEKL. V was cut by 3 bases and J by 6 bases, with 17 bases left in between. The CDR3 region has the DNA TGCGCCAGCAGCCACGATTGGGGGCGTATGGATGAAAAACTGTTTTTT. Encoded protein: CASSHDWGRMDEKLFF.

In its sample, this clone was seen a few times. The CDR3 sequence is CASTSSGSLDIQYF. CDR3 nucleotide sequence: TGTGCCAGCACCTCAAGCGGGAGTCTGGACATTCAGTACTTC. This chain links TRBV6-6 with TRBJ2-4; 8 nucleotides agree with TRBD2. V gave up 7 bases and J gave up 8 bases; unmatched junction bases: 10. Germline loops: CDR1 MNHNY, CDR2 SVGAGI (reference sequence). The CDR3 is 14 amino acids.

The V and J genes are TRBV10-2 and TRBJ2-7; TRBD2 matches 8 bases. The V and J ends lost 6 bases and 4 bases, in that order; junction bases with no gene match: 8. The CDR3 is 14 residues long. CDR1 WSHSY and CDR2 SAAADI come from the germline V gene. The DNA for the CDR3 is TGCGCCAGCAGGGGGCGGGAGGTTTCGTACGAGCAGTACTTC. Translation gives CASRGREVSYEQYF.

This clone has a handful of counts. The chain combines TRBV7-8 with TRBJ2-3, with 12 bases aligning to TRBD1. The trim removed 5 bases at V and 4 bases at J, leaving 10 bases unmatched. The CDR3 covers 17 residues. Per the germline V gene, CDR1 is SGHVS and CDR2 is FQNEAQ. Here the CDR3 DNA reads TGTGCCAGCAGCCGTCGGGACAGGGGGCTCGGGGCAGATACGCAGTATTTT. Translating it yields CASSRRDRGLGADTQYF.

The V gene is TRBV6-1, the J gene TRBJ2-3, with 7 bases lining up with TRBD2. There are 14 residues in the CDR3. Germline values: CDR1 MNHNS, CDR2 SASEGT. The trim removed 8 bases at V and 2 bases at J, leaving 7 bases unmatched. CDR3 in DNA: TGTGCCAGCTTAGGGCGGGAGTTCACAGATACGCAGTATTTT. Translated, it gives CASLGREFTDTQYF.

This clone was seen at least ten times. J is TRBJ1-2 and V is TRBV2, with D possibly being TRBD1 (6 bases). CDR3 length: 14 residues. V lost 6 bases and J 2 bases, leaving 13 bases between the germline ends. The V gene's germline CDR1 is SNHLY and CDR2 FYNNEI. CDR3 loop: CASRPGQENYGYTF. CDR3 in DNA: TGTGCCAGCAGGCCGGGACAAGAGAACTATGGCTACACCTTC.

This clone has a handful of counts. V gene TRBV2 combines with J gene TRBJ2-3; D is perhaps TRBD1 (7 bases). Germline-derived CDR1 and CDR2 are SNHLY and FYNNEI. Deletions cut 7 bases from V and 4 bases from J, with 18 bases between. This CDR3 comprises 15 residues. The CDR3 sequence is CASIQQGRRADTQYF. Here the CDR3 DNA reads TGTGCCAGCATTCAACAGGGGAGGAGGGCAGATACGCAGTATTTT.

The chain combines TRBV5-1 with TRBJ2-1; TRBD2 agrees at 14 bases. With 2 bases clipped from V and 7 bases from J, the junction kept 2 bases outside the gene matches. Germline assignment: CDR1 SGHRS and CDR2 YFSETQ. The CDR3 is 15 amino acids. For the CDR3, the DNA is TGCGCCAGCAGCTTTGGACTAGCGGGAGGTAATGAGCAGTTCTTC. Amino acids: CASSFGLAGGNEQFF. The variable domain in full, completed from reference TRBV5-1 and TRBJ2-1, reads KAGVTQTPRYLIKTRGQQVTLSCSPISGHRSVSWYQQTPGQGLQFLFEYFSETQRNKGNFPGRFSGRQFSNSRSEMNVSTLELGDSALYLCASSFGLAGGNEQFFGPGTRLTVL.

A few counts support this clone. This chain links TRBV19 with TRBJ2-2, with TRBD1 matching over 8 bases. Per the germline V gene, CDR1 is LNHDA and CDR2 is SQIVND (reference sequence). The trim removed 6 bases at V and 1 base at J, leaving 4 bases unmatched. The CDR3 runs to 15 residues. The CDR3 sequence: CASRTGQENTGELFF. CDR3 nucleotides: TGTGCCAGTAGGACGGGACAGGAGAACACCGGGGAGCTGTTTTTT.

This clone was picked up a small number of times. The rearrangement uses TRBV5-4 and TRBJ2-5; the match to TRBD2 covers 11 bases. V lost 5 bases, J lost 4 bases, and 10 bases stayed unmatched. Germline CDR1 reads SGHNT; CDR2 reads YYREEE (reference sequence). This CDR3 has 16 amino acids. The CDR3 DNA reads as TGTGCCAGCAGAACGATAGCGGGAGGGCCGGCAGAGACCCAGTACTTC. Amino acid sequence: CASRTIAGGPAETQYF.

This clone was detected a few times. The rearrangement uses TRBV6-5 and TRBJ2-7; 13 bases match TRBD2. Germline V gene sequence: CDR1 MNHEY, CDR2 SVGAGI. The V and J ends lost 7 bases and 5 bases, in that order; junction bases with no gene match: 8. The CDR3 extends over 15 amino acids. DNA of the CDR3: TGTGCCAGCACCAAACGGACTAGCGGGAGAAACGAGCAGTACTTC. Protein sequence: CASTKRTSGRNEQYF.

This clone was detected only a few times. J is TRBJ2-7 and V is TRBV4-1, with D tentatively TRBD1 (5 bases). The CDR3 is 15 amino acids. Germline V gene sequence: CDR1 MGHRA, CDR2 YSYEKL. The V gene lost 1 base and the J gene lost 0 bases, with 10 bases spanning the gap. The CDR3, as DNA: TGCGCCAGCAGCCAAGGACAGAAAAGCTCCTACGAGCAGTACTTC. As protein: CASSQGQKSSYEQYF.

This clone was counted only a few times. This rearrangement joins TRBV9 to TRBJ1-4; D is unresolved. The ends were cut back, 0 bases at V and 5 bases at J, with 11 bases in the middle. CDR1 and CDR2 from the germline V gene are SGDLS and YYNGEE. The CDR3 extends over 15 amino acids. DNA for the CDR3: TGTGCCAGCAGCGTAGGACGGGTTGCCAATGAAAAACTGTTTTTT. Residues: CASSVGRVANEKLFF.